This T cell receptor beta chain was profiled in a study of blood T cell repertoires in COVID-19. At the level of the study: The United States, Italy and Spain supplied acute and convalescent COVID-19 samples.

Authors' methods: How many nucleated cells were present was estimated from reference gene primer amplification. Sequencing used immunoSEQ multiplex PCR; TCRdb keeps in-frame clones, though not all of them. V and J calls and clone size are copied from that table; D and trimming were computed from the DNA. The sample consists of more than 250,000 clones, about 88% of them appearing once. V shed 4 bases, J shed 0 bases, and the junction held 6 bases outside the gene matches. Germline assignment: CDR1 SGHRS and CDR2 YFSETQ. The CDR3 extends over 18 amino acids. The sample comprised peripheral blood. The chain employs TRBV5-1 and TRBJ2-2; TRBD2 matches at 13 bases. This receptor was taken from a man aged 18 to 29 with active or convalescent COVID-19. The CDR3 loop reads CASSRRLAGGSNTGELFF. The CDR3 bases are TGCGCCAGCAGCCGCAGACTAGCGGGGGGCTCGAACACCGGGGAGCTGTTTTTT.